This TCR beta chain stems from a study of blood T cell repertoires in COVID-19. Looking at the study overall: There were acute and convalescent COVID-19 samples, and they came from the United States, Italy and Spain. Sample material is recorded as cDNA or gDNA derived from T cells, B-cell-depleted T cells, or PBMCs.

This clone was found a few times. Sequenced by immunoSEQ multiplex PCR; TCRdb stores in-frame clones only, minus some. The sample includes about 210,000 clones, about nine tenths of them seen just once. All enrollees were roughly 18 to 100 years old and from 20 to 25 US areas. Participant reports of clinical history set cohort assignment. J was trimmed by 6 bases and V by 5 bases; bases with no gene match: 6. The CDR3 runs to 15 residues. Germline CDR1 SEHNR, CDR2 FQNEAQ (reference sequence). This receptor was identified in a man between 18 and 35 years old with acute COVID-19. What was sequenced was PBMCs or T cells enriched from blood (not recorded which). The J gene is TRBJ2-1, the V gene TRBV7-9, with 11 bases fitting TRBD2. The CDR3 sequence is CASSPSGRLFNEQFF. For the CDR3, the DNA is TGTGCCAGCAGCCCTAGCGGGAGGTTGTTCAATGAGCAGTTCTTC.